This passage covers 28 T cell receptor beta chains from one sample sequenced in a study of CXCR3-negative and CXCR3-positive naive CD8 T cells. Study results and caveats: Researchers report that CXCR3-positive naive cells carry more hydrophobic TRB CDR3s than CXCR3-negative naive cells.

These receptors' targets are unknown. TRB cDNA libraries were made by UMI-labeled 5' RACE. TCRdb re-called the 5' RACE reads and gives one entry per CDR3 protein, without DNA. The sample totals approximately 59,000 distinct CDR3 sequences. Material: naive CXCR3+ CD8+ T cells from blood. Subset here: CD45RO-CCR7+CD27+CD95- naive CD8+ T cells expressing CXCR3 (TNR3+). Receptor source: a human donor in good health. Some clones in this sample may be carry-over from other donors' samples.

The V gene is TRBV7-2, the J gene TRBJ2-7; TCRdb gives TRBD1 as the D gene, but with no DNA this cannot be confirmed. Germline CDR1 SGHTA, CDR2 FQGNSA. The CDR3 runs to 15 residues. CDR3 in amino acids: CASSSPGSSSYEQYF.

CDR3 sequence: CASQWGSRSYNSPLHF. The J gene is TRBJ1-6, the V gene TRBV18; the D call from TCRdb, TRBD1, cannot be confirmed without DNA. Germline assignment: CDR1 KGHSH and CDR2 LQKENI. CDR3 size: 16 residues.

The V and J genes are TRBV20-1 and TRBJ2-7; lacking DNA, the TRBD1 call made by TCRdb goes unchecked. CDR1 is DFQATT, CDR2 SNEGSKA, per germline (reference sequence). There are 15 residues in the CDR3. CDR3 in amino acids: CSAKEGTGSSYEQYF.

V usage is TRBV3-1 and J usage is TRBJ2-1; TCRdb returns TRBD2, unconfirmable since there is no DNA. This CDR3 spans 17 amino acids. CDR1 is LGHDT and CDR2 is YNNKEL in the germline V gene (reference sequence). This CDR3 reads CASSQDGGLAGGLEQFF.

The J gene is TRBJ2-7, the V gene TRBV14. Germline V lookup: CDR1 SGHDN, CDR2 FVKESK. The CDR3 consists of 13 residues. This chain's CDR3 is CASSQVLGYEQYF. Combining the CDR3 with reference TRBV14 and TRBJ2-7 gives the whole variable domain EAGVTQFPSHSVIEKGQTVTLRCDPISGHDNLYWYRRVMGKEIKFLLHFVKESKQDESGMPNNRFLAERTGGTYSTLKVQPAELEDSGVYFCASSQVLGYEQYFGPGTRLTVT.

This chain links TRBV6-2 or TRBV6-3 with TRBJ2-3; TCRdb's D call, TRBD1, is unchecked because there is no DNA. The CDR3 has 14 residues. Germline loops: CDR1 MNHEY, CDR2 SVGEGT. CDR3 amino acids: CASTDRVSTDTQYF.

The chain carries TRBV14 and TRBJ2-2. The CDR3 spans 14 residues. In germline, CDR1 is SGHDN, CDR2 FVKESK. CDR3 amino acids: CACNHRANTGELFF.

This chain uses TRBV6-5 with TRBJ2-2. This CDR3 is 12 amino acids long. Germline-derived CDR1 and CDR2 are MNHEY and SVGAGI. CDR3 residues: CASSLIGGELFF.

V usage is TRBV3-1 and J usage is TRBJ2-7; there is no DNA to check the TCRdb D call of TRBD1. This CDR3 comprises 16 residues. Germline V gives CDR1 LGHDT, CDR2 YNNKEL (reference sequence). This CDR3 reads CASSQVGDSVRDEQYF.

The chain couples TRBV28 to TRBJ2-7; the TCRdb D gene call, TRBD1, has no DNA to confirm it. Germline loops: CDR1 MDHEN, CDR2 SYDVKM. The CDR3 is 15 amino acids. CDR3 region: CASSFGRTGFYEQYF.

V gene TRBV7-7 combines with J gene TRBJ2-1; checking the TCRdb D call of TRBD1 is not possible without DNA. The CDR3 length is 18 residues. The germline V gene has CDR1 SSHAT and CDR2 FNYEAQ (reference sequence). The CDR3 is CASSLAGWGNPPDSEQFF. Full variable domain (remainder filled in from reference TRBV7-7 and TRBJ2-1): GAGVSQSPRYKVTKRGQDVTLRCDPISSHATLYWYQQALGQGPEFLTYFNYEAQPDKSGLPSDRFSAERPEGSISTLTIQRTEQRDSAMYRCASSLAGWGNPPDSEQFFGPGTRLTVL.

CDR3 residues: CASSLPGPLYEQYF. The chain combines TRBV7-9 with TRBJ2-7; the TRBD1 assignment by TCRdb is unverifiable without DNA. Germline CDR1 and CDR2: SEHNR and FQNEAQ (reference sequence). The CDR3 has 14 amino acids.

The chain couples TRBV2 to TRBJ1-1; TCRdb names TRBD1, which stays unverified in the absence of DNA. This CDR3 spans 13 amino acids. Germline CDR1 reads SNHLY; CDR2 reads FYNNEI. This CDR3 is CAPQAGGNTEAFF.

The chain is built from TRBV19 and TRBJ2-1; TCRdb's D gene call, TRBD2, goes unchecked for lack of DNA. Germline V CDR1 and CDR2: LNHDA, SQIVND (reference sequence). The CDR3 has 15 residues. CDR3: CASSKAGGPDNEQFF.

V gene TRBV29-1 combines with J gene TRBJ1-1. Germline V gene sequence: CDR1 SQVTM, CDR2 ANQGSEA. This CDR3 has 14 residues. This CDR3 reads CSVEETDLNTEAFF.

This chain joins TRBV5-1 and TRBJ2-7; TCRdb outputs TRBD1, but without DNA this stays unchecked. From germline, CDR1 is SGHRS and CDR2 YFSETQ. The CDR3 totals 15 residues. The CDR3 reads CASSSVGTGSYEQYF.

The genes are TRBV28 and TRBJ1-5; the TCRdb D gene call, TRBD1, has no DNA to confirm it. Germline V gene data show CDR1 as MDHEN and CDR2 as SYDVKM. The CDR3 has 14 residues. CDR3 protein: CASSVDRGQQPQHF.

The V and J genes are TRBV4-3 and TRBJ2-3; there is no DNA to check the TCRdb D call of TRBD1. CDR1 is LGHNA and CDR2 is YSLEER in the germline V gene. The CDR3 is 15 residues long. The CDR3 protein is CASSQDSGAGNTQYF.

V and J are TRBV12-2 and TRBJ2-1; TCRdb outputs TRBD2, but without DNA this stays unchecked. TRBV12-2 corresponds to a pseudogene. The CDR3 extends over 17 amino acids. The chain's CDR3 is CASRFSGLAGVEDEQFF.

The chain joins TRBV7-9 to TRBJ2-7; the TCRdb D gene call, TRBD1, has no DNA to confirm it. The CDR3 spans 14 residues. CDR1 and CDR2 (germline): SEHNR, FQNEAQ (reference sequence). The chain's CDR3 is CASSLPGSPYEQYF. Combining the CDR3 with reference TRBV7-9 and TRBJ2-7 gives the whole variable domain DTGVSQNPRHKITKRGQNVTFRCDPISEHNRLYWYRQTLGQGPEFLTYFQNEAQLEKSRLLSDRFSAERPKGSFSTLEIQRTEQGDSAMYLCASSLPGSPYEQYFGPGTRLTVT.

The CDR3 spells CASSSSRDEQFF. This chain uses TRBV11-2 with TRBJ2-1; lacking DNA, the TRBD2 call made by TCRdb goes unchecked. CDR1 is SGHAT, CDR2 FQNNGV, per germline. CDR3 length: 12 residues.

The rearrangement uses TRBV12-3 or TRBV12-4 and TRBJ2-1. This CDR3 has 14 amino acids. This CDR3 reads CASTSAGLGNEQFF.

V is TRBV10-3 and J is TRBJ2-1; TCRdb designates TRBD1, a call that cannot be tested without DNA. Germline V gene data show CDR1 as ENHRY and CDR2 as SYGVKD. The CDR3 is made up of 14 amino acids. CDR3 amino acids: CAISEPGGLWEQFF.

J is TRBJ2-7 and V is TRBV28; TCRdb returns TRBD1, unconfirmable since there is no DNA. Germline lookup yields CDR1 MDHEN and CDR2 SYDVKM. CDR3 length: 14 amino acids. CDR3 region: CASSLGRFSYEQYF. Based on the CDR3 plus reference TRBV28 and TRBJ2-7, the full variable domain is DVKVTQSSRYLVKRTGEKVFLECVQDMDHENMFWYRQDPGLGLRLIYFSYDVKMKEKGDIPEGYSVSREKKERFSLILESASTNQTSMYLCASSLGRFSYEQYFGPGTRLTVT.

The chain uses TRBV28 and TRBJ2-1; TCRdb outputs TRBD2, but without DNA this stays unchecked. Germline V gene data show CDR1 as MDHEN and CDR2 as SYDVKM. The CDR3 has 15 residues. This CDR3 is CASMMSGLVVNEQFF. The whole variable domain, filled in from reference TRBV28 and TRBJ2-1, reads DVKVTQSSRYLVKRTGEKVFLECVQDMDHENMFWYRQDPGLGLRLIYFSYDVKMKEKGDIPEGYSVSREKKERFSLILESASTNQTSMYLCASMMSGLVVNEQFFGPGTRLTVL.

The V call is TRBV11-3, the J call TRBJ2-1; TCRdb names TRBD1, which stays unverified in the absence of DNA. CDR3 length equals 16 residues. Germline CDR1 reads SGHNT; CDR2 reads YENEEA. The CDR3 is CASSPAGTGPDNEQFF.

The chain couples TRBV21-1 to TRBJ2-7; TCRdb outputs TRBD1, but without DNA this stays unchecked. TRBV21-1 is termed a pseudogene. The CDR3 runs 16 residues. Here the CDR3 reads CASSRSTDSEPYEQYF.

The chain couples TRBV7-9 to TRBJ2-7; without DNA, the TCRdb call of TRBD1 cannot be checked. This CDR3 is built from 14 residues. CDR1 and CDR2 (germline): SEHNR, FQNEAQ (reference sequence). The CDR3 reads CASSLSRGMDEQYF.